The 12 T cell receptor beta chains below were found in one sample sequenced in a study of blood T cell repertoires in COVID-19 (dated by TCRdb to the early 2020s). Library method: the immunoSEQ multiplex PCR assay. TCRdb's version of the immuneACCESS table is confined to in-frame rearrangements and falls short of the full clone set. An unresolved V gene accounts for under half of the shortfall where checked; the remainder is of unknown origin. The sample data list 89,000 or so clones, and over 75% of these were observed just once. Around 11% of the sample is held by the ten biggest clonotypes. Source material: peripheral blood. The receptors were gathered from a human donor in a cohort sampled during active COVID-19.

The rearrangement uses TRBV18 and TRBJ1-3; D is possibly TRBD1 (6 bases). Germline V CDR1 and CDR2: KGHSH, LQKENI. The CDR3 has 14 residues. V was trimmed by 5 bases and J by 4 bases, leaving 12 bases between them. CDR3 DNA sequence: TGTGCCAGCTCAGTAACAGGGTACGGAAACACCATATATTTT. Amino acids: CASSVTGYGNTIYF.

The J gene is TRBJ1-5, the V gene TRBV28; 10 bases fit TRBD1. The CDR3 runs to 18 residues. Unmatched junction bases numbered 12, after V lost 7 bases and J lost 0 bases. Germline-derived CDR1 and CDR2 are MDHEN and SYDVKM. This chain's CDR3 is CASTPSTGGPHSNQPQHF. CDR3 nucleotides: TGTGCCAGCACCCCATCGACAGGGGGCCCCCATAGCAATCAGCCCCAGCATTTT.

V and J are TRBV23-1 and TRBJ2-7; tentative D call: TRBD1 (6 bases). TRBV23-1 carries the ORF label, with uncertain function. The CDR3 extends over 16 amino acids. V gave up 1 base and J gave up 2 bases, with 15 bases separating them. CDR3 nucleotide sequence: TGCGCCAGCAGTCAATATCTAGGGGGTTGCGCCTACGAGCAGTACTTC. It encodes CASSQYLGGCAYEQYF.

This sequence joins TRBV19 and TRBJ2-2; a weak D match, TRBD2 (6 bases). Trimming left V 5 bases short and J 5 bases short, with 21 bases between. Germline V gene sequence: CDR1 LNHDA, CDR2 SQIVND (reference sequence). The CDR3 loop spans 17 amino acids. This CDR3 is CASSRTGTRGGTGELFF. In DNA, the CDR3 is TGTGCCAGTAGTCGGACCGGGACCCGGGGAGGAACCGGGGAGCTGTTTTTT.

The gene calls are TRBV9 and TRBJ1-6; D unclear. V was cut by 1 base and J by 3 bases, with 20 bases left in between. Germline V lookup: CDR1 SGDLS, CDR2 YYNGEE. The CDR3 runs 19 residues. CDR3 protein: CASSVWVASEENYNSPLHF. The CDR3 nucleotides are TGTGCCAGCAGCGTATGGGTCGCCTCAGAGGAGAACTATAATTCACCCCTCCACTTT.

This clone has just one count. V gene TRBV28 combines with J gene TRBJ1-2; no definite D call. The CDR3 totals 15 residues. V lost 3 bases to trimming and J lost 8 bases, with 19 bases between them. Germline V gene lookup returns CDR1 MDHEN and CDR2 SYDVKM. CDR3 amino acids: CASSFSGSLVKGYTF. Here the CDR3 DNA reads TGTGCCAGCAGTTTCTCCGGTTCCCTCGTGAAGGGCTACACCTTC.

DNA of the CDR3: TGTGCCAGCAGCTTGATGGCGGCCTTAAACACCGGGGAGCTGTTTTTT. This gives the protein CASSLMAALNTGELFF. The rearrangement uses TRBV7-3 and TRBJ2-2, with D unclear. Germline values: CDR1 SGHTA, CDR2 FQGTGA. The CDR3 spans 16 residues. Trimming removed 3 bases from V and 2 bases from J, with 13 bases in between.

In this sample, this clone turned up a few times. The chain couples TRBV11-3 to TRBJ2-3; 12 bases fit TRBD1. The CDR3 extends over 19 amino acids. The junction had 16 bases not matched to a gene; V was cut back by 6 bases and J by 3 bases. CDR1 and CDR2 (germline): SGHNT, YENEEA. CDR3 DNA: TGTGCCAGCAGTTCTGGGACAGGGGGCGCAGGGAGTTCTACAGATACGCAGTATTTT. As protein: CASSSGTGGAGSSTDTQYF.

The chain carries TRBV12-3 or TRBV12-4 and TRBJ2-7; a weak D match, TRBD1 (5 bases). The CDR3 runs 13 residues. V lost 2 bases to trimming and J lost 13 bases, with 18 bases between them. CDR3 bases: TGTGCCAGCAGTTTAAGTGGTCGGCAGGGTCCTTACTTC. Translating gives CASSLSGRQGPYF.

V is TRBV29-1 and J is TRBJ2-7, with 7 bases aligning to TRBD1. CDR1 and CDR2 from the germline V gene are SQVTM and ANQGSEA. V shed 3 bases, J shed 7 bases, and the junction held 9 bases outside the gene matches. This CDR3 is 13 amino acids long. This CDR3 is CSVEHRGSGEQYF. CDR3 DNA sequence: TGCAGCGTTGAGCACAGGGGCTCCGGAGAGCAGTACTTC.

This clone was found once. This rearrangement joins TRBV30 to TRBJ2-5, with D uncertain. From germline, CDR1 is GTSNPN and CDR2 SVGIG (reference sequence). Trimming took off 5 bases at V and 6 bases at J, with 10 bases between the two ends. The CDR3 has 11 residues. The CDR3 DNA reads TGTGCCTGGGATACCGCGCAGACCCAGTACTTC. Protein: CAWDTAQTQYF.

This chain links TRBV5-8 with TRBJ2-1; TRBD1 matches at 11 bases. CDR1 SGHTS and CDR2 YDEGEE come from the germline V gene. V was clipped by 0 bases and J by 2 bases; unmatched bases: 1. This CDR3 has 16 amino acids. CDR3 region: CASSLGTGGTYNEQFF. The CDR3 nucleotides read TGTGCCAGCAGCTTGGGGACAGGGGGCACCTACAATGAGCAGTTCTTC.